This T cell receptor beta chain was sequenced in a study of cytotoxic CD8 clonotypes in ibrutinib-treated CLL (TCRdb year 2021). The study in broad terms: The cohort had around twelve relapsed/refractory and roughly 15 treatment-naive patients; 17 were IGHV unmutated. Responses were partial in around 25 patients and complete in 2; after median approximately 5.5 years follow-up, about 14 stayed in remission and about 12 progressed. Response samples were taken after a median of roughly 12 months on treatment, ranging from about 6 to 40 months. On average, each sample had roughly 250,000 productive templates and around 100,000 productive rearrangements. Of the 85 to 95 participants in the trial, 25 to 30 had longitudinal samples available. Cryopreserved peripheral blood mononuclear cells were collected before treatment, at response, and at either disease progression or sustained remission. The paper's findings and limits, for the study overall: At ibrutinib response clonality went up, during sustained remission it held steady, and at progression it dropped back toward baseline. Public clonotypes were found to be uncommon and were observed to contract or remain stable during treatment; the increase in clonality was shown to reflect expansion of private clonotypes at ibrutinib response. Baseline clonality exceeded that of age-matched healthy donors and correlated strongly with circulating CD8+ T-cell counts. Lymph node repertoires were not examined, and the timing of sampling was not matched between patients in sustained remission and those whose disease progressed.

On this clone itself: Its antigen target is currently unknown. Base qualities are not provided; no much larger clone lies one nucleotide away.

The CDR3 holds 16 amino acids from the cysteine to the phenylalanine. The kept DNA is CDR3 alone, 48 bases in frame from the first base. Ends trimmed: V by 6 bases, J by 2 bases; bases unmatched to a gene: 10. CDR1 SGHAT and CDR2 FQNNGV are derived from the germline V gene. Around 2 micrograms of genomic DNA were extracted from cryopreserved PBMCs for TCR beta library preparation. Longitudinal blood samples from CLL patients receiving ibrutinib monotherapy were subjected to high-throughput TCR beta sequencing. The patients were enrolled in a single-center, open-label phase 2 trial of ibrutinib monotherapy. Each clonotype received, on average, around 10x coverage in deep resolution sequencing performed on a MiSeq, where the target depth lay between 1 in 1 million and 1 in 200,000 T cells. TCR beta libraries were generated with the immunoSEQ hsTCRB Kit. In the original analysis: ImmunoSEQ Data Assistant and ImmunoSEQ Analyzer were used for data analysis, and V, D and J genes were assigned according to IMGT definitions. Clonality, which ranges from 0 to 1, was calculated as one minus the normalized Shannon entropy of productive rearrangement frequencies. Only overrepresented clonotypes making up at least 0.05% of each patient's repertoire were included in the public clonotype analysis. Repertoires from about a dozen age-matched healthy donors in immuneACCESS were used as clonality controls. TCRdb stores this immuneACCESS table with in-frame sequences only. Part of the clones is absent; in the studies checked, under half of the shortfall reflects unresolved V genes, and no reason is known for the rest. V and J calls and clone size are as listed in that table; D and trimming were resolved from the DNA. The table for this sample lists a few hundred thousand clones; just under 80% of them were counted only once. Clones ranked in the top ten supply 6.5% to 8.5% of the sample.

The receptor was isolated from a human donor with chronic lymphocytic leukemia. The receptor chain draws on TRBV11-2 and TRBJ2-5; a stretch of 9 junction bases matches TRBD2. The material was PBMCs, obtained before ibrutinib treatment. The sequence in DNA is TGTGCCAGCAGTCATCGTACTAGCGGGCAACAAGAGACCCAGTACTTC. Its protein is CASSHRTSGQQETQYF.